The rows below give T cell receptor beta chains drawn from one sample of a study of T cell repertoires in cytomegalovirus infection. TCRdb independently ran MiXCR on the reads; one entry per CDR3 protein. This repertoire shows 250,000 or so distinct CDR3 sequences, about 15% found once; its top ten account for about 45%. Sequencing was carried out using CD8+ T cells from PBMCs. Receptor source: a human donor in good health (CMV status not recorded). Some clones in this sample may be carry-over from other donors' samples. CDR3s include the opening cysteine and the closing phenylalanine or tryptophan. The D gene is left open where the match is weak. The listing skips clone size in some rows; elsewhere it reads once, few, many or a size class.

J | V | D | size | DNA | CDR3
TRBJ2-7 | TRBV4-1 | NA | NA | TGCGCCAGCAGCGAAGTATTCAAAGGGTACGAGCAGTACTTC | CASSEVFKGYEQYF
TRBJ2-2 | TRBV28 | NA | NA | TGTGCCAGCAGTTCTGTGACTACGAACACCGGGGAGCTGTTTTTT | CASSSVTTNTGELFF
TRBJ2-2 | TRBV7-8 | TRBD1 | many | TGTGCCAGCACGGGACAGGGGCCACACACCGGGGAGCTGTTTTTT | CASTGQGPHTGELFF
TRBJ2-7 | TRBV7-8 | NA | many | TGTGCCAGCAGCTACGGACAGAGCTACGAGCAGTACTTC | CASSYGQSYEQYF
TRBJ2-2 | TRBV20-1 | NA | few | TGCAGTGCTAGAGATTCTAGGACGGCAACCGGGGAGCTGTTTTTT | CSARDSRTATGELFF
TRBJ1-5 | TRBV12-3/TRBV12-4 | NA | many | TGTGCCAGCAGTTTATTGGATAATCAGCCCCAGCATTTT | CASSLLDNQPQHF
TRBJ2-7 | TRBV7-2 | NA | many | TGTGCCAGCAGCCCGACAGCGGATGGCGAGCAGTACTTC | CASSPTADGEQYF
TRBJ1-4 | TRBV6-6 | NA | few | TGTGCCAGCAGAATCGCGACGGTGTCAGGTGGTGAAAAACTGTTTTTT | CASRIATVSGGEKLFF
TRBJ1-5 | TRBV7-6 | NA | many | TGTGCCAGCAGCTTAGAGGCAGGGGACCTTAGCAATCAGCCCCAGCATTTT | CASSLEAGDLSNQPQHF
TRBJ2-7 | TRBV6-5 | NA | once | TGTGCCAGCAGTTACTCCCCCGAGCACTACGAGCAGTACTTC | CASSYSPEHYEQYF
TRBJ2-7 | TRBV20-1 | TRBD1 | few | TGCAGTGCTTATACGGACAGGGTGTACGAGCAGTACTTC | CSAYTDRVYEQYF
TRBJ1-5 | TRBV19 | TRBD1 | many | TGTGCCAGTAGTAGACAGGGGACCTGGAATCAGCCCCAGCATTTT | CASSRQGTWNQPQHF
TRBJ2-5 | TRBV12-3/TRBV12-4 | NA | many | TGTGCCAGCAGACTGGGACTGCGCCAAGAGACCCAGTACTTC | CASRLGLRQETQYF
TRBJ1-1 | TRBV6-4 | NA | few | TGTGCCAGCAGCGAAGGGCCTAACACTGAAGCTTTCTTT | CASSEGPNTEAFF
TRBJ2-7 | TRBV20-1 | NA | few | TGCAGTGCTAGTACAGGGAGCTCCTACGAGCAGTACTTC | CSASTGSSYEQYF
TRBJ2-1 | TRBV11-2 | TRBD2 | many | TGTGCCAGCAGCTTATTTAGCGGGGGGGCTACACGCGCCAATGAGCAGTTCTTC | CASSLFSGGATRANEQFF
TRBJ2-5 | TRBV20-1 | NA | many | TGCAGTGCTAGAGGTGCGGACAGGGAGGGAGAGACCCAGTACTTC | CSARGADREGETQYF
TRBJ2-3 | TRBV6-5 | NA | few | TGTGCCAGCAGCCCTATTCAGGGTTTAGATACGCAGTATTTT | CASSPIQGLDTQYF
TRBJ1-2 | TRBV29-1 | NA | few | TGCAGCGTTGAAGTTCGGAACTATGGCTACACCTTC | CSVEVRNYGYTF
TRBJ2-6 | TRBV6-6 | NA | NA | TGTGCCAGCAGTTACGATACGGAAGCGTACGGGGCCAACGTCCTGACTTTC | CASSYDTEAYGANVLTF
TRBJ1-1 | TRBV7-8 | NA | many | TGTGCCAGCAGCTTAGACAGGGTGAACACTGAAGCTTTCTTT | CASSLDRVNTEAFF
TRBJ1-4 | TRBV7-9 | NA | NA | TGTGCCAGCAGCCCGACGGATGAAAAACTGTTTTTT | CASSPTDEKLFF
TRBJ1-1 | TRBV27 | TRBD1 | NA | TGTGCCAGCAGTCTGGGACAGGTGAACACTGAAGCTTTCTTT | CASSLGQVNTEAFF
TRBJ2-3 | TRBV7-8 | NA | NA | TGTGCCAGCAGCCTAGGGGGGGGGTTCCCAGATACGCAGTATTTT | CASSLGGGFPDTQYF
TRBJ2-5 | TRBV2 | TRBD2 | few | TGTGCCAGCAGCCGCAAGCGGGGGGGTGTGCGGGAGACCCAGTACTTC | CASSRKRGGVRETQYF
TRBJ2-1 | TRBV4-2 | NA | NA | TGTGCCAGCAGCCAAGAAGAAGGGAATGAGCAGTTCTTC | CASSQEEGNEQFF
TRBJ2-2 | TRBV4-3 | NA | few | TGCGCCAGCAGCCAAGGGGGCGCGAACACCGGGGAGCTGTTTTTT | CASSQGGANTGELFF
TRBJ1-2 | TRBV27 | NA | few | TGTGCCAGCAGTTTGGCCGGGGCTACCAACTATGGCTACACCTTC | CASSLAGATNYGYTF
TRBJ1-1 | TRBV7-2 | NA | many | TGTGCCAGCAGCTTAAAATCCGGGGAGAACACTGAAGCTTTCTTT | CASSLKSGENTEAFF
TRBJ1-2 | TRBV19 | TRBD1 | few | TGTGCCAGTAGGGTCCCGGACAGGGACTCTAACTATGGCTACACCTTC | CASRVPDRDSNYGYTF
TRBJ1-1 | TRBV11-2 | TRBD1 | NA | TGTGCCAGCAGCCCACTCGGGACAGAGAACACTGAAGCTTTCTTT | CASSPLGTENTEAFF
TRBJ2-1 | TRBV5-4 | TRBD1 | NA | TGTGCCAGCAGCTCGGGACAGGGGTACAATGAGCAGTTCTTC | CASSSGQGYNEQFF
TRBJ1-1 | TRBV7-6 | NA | many | TGTGCCAGCGGACAGTGGGAAGGCGCTGAAGCTTTCTTT | CASGQWEGAEAFF
TRBJ1-3 | TRBV12-5 | TRBD1 | NA | TGTGCTAGTGGTTTCTATCGACAGGGAATTTTAGGAAACACCATATATTTT | CASGFYRQGILGNTIYF
TRBJ1-5 | TRBV7-6 | NA | many | TGTGCCAGCAGCTTAGGAGGGCTCCATCAGCCCCAGCATTTT | CASSLGGLHQPQHF
TRBJ2-1 | TRBV5-4 | NA | NA | TGTGCCAGCAGTTCGGAGGCGCTAGCGTCTTACAATGAGCAGTTCTTC | CASSSEALASYNEQFF
TRBJ2-3 | TRBV4-1 | NA | NA | TGCGCCAGCACTCGAACCCCGGGAACAGATACGCAGTATTTT | CASTRTPGTDTQYF
TRBJ1-1 | TRBV7-8 | NA | many | TGTGCCAGCAGCCCGTACAGAGCCCCGAACACTGAAGCTTTCTTT | CASSPYRAPNTEAFF
TRBJ2-3 | TRBV7-2 | TRBD1 | many | TGTGCCAGCAGCCTATGGGGGACAGGGGGCCCCACTAGCACAGATACGCAGTATTTT | CASSLWGTGGPTSTDTQYF
TRBJ2-1 | TRBV23-1 | TRBD1 | NA | TGCGCCAGCAGTCACGGGACAGGGGTAGGGATTAACAATGAGCAGTTCTTC | CASSHGTGVGINNEQFF
TRBJ2-1 | TRBV28 | NA | NA | TGTGCCAGCAGTTTAAACCCCACAGGGTGGGAGCAGGACAATGAGCAGTTCTTC | CASSLNPTGWEQDNEQFF
TRBJ2-7 | TRBV13 | NA | NA | TGTGCCAGCAGCTTAGGAGATTTGTGGGGGTCGCCTACCTACGAGCAGTACTTC | CASSLGDLWGSPTYEQYF